This note documents a single T cell receptor beta chain sequence. What it recognizes is unknown. This record comes from a study of OX40 agonist ivuxolimab in advanced cancers. Overall study: An agonistic anti-OX40 (CD134) antibody, ivuxolimab, was used to treat the patients. Partial responses were seen in three patients, one with hepatocellular carcinoma and two with cutaneous melanoma.

Broader study findings: Relative to CD4+ cells, CD8+ T cells on average had more expanded clones. Some patients who did not respond also had low normalized T-cell clonal expansion.

Libraries were prepared by immunoSEQ multiplex PCR; TCRdb keeps only in-frame clonotypes and omits some of them. The table lists approximately 77,000 clones, about four fifths of them singletons. The source is an adult with an advanced solid tumor such as melanoma, head and neck, liver or kidney cancer. Specimen: CD4+ or CD8+ T cells sorted from blood, collected in a trial of the OX40 agonist ivuxolimab.

The CDR3 DNA sequence: TGTGCCAGTAGTTCCTTCCCGAACCTAGCCAAAAACATTCAGTACTTC. It encodes CASSSFPNLAKNIQYF. This chain links TRBV19 with TRBJ2-4, with unresolved D. The CDR3 is 16 amino acids. Trimming removed 5 bases from V and 0 bases from J, with 14 bases in between. Germline CDR1 LNHDA, CDR2 SQIVND (reference sequence). The entire variable domain, with the rest obtained from reference TRBV19 and TRBJ2-4, is as follows: DGGITQSPKYLFRKEGQNVTLSCEQNLNHDAMYWYRQDPGQGLRLIYYSQIVNDFQKGDIAEGYSVSREKKESFPLTVTSAQKNPTAFYLCASSSFPNLAKNIQYFGAGTRLSVL.